This T cell receptor beta chain was sequenced for a study of human thymus T cells. Study-wide findings and caveats: Related studies noted strongly shared thymic repertoires across unrelated people.

Thymic resections from corrective heart surgery supplied the tissue. Corrective surgery for congenital heart defects was being performed on the healthy Finnish infants who were the donors. The V segment lost 0 bases and the J segment 3 bases; nucleotides outside the gene matches: 7. The germline V gene encodes CDR1 MGHRA and CDR2 YSYEKL. This CDR3 has 16 residues. Here immunoSEQ multiplex PCR was the method, and the copy in TCRdb shows in-frame clones only, minus some. The sample has under 150,000 clones, just under 95% seen once. To note about this clone: Its target is unknown.

The sequencing sample was made of thymus tissue. The source of this sequence is a boy under two years old with a congenital heart defect but otherwise immunologically healthy. This chain links TRBV4-1 with TRBJ1-2, with 7 bases lining up with TRBD1. CDR3 nucleotide sequence: TGCGCCAGCAGCCAAGAATTACGACAGGGACACTATGGCTACACCTTC. It translates to CASSQELRQGHYGYTF.